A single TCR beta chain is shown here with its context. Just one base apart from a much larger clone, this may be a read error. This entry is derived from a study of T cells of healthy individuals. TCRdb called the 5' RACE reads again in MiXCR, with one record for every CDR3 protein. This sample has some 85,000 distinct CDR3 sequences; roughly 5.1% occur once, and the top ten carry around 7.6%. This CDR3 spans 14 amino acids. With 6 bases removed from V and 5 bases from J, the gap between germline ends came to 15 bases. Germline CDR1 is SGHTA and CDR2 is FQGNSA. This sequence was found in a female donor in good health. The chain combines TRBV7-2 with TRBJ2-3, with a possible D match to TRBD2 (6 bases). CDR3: CASRISEGGDTQYF. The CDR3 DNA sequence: TGTGCCAGCAGGATTTCGGAGGGCGGAGATACGCAGTATTTT.